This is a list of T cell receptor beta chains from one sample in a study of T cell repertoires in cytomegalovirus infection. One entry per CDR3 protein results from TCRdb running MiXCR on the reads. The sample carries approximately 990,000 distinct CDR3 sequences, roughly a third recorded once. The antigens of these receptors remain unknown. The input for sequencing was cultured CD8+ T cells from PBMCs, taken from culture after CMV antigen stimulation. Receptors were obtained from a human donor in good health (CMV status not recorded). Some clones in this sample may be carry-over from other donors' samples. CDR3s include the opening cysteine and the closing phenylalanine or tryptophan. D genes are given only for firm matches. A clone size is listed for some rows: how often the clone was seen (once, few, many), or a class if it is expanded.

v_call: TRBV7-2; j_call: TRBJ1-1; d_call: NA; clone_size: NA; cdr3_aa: CASSKPYKLVSPEAFF; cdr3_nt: TGTGCCAGCAGCAAACCGTACAAGTTAGTATCCCCTGAAGCTTTCTTT
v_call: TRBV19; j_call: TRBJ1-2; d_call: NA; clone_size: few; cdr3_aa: CASKVTGGYGYTF; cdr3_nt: TGTGCCAGTAAGGTCACGGGGGGCTATGGCTACACCTTC
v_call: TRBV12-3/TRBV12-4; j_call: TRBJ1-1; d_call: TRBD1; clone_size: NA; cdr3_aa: CASSLTGTENTEAFF; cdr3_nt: TGTGCCAGCAGTCTCACCGGGACAGAGAACACTGAAGCTTTCTTT
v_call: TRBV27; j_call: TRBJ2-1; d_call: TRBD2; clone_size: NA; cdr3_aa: CASSSSPSGIYNEQFF; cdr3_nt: TGTGCCAGCAGTTCGTCCCCTAGCGGGATCTACAATGAGCAGTTCTTC
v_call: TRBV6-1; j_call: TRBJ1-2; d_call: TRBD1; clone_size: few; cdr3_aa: CASSDPVWDRGNYGYTF; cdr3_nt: TGTGCCAGCAGTGACCCGGTCTGGGACAGGGGGAACTATGGCTACACCTTC
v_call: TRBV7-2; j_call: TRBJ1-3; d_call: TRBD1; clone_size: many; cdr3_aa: CASSLRPTGGVRNTIYF; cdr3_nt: TGTGCCAGCAGCTTACGGCCCACAGGGGGAGTACGAAACACCATATATTTT
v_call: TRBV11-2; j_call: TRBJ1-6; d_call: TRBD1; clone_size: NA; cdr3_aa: CASSPATWDRGSSPLHF; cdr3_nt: TGTGCCAGCAGCCCGGCGACCTGGGACAGGGGGAGCTCACCCCTCCACTTT
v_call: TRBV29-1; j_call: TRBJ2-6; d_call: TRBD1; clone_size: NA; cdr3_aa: CSVEDRDRGNGANVLTF; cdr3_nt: TGCAGCGTTGAAGATAGGGACAGGGGAAACGGGGCCAACGTCCTGACTTTC
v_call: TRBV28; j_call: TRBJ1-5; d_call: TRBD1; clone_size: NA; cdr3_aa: CASTQGQGRNQPQHF; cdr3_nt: TGTGCCAGCACCCAAGGACAGGGGAGGAATCAGCCCCAGCATTTT
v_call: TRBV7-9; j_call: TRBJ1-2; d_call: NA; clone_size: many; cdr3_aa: CASILTAGAGYGYTF; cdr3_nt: TGTGCCAGCATCCTTACGGCCGGGGCAGGATATGGCTACACCTTC
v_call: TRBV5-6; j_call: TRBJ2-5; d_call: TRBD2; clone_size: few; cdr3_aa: CASSPFGGAEETQYF; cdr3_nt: TGTGCCAGCAGCCCCTTCGGGGGGGCCGAAGAGACCCAGTACTTC
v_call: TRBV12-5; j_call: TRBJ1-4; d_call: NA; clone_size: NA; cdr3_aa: CVSALRPGTNEKLFF; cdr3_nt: TGTGTTAGTGCCCTCCGGCCGGGAACTAATGAAAAACTGTTTTTT
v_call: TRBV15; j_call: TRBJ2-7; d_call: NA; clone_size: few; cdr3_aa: CATSRTTVPTYEQYF; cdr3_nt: TGTGCCACCAGCAGAACGACAGTTCCTACCTACGAGCAGTACTTC
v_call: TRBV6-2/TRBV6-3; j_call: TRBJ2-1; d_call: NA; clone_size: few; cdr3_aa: CASKYGDLNYNEQFF; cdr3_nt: TGTGCCAGCAAATATGGGGATTTGAACTACAATGAGCAGTTCTTC
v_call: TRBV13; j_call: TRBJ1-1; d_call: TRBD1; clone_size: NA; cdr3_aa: CASSGQVSTAGAFF; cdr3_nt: TGTGCCAGCAGCGGACAGGTATCTACTGCGGGGGCTTTCTTT
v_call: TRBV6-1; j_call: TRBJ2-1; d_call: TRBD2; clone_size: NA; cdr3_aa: CASSWTSGEGDEQFF; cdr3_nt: TGTGCCAGCAGTTGGACTAGCGGGGAGGGAGATGAGCAGTTCTTC
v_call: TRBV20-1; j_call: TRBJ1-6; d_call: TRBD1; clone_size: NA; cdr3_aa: CSASFDRGRNSPLHF; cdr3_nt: TGCAGTGCTAGTTTTGACAGGGGGCGGAATTCACCCCTCCACTTT
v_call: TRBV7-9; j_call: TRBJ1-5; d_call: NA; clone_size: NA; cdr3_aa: CASSPGRYSNQPQHF; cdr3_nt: TGTGCCAGCAGCCCGGGACGGTATAGCAATCAGCCCCAGCATTTT
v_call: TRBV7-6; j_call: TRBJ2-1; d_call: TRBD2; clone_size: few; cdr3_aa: CASSLALGLGGNEQFF; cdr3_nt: TGTGCCAGCAGCTTAGCGCTGGGACTAGGTGGCAATGAGCAGTTCTTC